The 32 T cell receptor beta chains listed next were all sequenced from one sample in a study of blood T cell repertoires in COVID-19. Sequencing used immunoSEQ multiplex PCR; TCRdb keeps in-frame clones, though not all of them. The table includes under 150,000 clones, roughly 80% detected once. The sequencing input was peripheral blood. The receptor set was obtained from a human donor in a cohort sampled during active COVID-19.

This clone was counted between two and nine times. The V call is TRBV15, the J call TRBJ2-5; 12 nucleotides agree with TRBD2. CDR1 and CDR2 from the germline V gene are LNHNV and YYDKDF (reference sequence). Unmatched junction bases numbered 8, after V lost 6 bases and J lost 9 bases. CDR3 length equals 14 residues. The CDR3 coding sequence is TGTGCCACCAGTTTCCGGACTAGCGGGGCGGCCCAGTACTTC. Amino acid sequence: CATSFRTSGAAQYF.

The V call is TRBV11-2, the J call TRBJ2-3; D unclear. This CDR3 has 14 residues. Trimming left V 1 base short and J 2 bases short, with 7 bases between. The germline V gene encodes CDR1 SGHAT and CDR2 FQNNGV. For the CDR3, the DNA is TGTGCCAGCAGCTTAGGCCACATCACAGATACGCAGTATTTT. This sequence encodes CASSLGHITDTQYF.

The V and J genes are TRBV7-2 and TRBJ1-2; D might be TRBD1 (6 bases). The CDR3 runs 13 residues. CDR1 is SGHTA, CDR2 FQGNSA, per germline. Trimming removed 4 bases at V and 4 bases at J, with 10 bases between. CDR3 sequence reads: CASSSTGTYGYTF. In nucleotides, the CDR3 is TGTGCCAGCAGCTCGACAGGCACCTATGGCTACACCTTC.

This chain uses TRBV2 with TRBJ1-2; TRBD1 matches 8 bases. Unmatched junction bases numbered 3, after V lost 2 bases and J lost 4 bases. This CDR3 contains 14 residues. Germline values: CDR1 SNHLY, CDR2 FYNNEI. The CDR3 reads CASSEFGTGYGYTF. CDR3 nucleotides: TGTGCCAGCAGTGAATTTGGGACAGGCTATGGCTACACCTTC.

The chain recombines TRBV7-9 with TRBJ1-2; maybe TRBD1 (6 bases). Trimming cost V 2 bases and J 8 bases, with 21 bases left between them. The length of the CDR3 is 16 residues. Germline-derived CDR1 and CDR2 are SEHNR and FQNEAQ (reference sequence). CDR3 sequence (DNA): TGTGCCAGCAGCTTAAACCCACAAGAGGGGGAGTGGGGCTACACCTTC. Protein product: CASSLNPQEGEWGYTF.

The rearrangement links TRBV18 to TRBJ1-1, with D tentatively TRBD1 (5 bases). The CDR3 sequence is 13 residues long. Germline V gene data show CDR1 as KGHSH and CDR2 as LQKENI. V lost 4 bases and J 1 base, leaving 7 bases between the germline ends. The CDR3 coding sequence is TGTGCCAGCTCACAGACAGAGAACACTGAAGCTTTCTTT. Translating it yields CASSQTENTEAFF.

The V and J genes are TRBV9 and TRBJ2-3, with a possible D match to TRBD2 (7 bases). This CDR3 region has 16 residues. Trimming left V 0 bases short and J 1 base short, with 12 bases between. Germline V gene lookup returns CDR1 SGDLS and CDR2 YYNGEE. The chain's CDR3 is CASSVEVGGRTDTQYF. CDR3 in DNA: TGTGCCAGCAGCGTAGAGGTGGGGGGGCGCACAGATACGCAGTATTTT.

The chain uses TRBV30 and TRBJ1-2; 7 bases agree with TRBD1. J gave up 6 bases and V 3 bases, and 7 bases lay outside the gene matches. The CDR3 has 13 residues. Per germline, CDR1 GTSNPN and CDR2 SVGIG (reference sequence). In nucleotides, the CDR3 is TGTGCCTGGAGCCCGGGACAGTACAATGGCTACACCTTC. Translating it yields CAWSPGQYNGYTF.

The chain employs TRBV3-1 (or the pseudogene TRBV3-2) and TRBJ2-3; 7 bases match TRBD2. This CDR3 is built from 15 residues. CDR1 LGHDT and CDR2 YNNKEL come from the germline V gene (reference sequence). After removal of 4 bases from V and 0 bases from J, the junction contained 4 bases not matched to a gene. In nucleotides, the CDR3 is TGTGCCAGCAGCCGAGCGGGGACTAGCACAGATACGCAGTATTTT. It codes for CASSRAGTSTDTQYF.

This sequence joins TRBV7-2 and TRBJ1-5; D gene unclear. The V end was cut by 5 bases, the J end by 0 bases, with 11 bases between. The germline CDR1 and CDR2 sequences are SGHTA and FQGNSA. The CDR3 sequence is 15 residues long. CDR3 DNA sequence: TGTGCCAGCAGCCCAGGAGGGCGTAGCAATCAGCCCCAGCATTTT. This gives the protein CASSPGGRSNQPQHF.

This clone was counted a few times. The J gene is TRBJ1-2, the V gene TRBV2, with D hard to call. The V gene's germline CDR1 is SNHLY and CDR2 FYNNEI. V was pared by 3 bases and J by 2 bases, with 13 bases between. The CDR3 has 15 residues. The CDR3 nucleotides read TGTGCCAGCAGTGAGAATAGTCTAACCAACTATGGCTACACCTTC. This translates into CASSENSLTNYGYTF.

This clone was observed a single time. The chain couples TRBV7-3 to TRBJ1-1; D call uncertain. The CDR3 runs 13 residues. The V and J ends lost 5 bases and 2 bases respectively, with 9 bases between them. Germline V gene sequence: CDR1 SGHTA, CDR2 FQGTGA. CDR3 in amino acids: CASSPTGNTEAFF. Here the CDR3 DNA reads TGTGCCAGCAGCCCTACGGGTAACACTGAAGCTTTCTTT.

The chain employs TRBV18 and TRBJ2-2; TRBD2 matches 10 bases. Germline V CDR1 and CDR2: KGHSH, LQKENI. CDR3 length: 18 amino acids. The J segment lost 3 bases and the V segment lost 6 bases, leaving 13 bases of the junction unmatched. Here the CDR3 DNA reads TGTGCCAGCTCGAACATGACATCTAGCGGGGGTTACACCGGGGAGCTGTTTTTT. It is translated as CASSNMTSSGGYTGELFF.

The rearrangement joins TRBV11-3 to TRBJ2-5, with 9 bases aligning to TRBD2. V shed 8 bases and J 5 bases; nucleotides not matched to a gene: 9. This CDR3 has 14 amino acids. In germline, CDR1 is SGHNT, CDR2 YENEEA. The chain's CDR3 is CASSRGGAWETQYF. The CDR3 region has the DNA TGTGCCAGCTCCCGCGGGGGGGCCTGGGAGACCCAGTACTTC.

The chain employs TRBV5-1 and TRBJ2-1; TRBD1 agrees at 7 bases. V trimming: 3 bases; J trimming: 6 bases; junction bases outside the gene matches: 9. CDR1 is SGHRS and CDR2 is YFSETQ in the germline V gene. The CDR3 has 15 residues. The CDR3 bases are TGCGCCAGCAGCTCACGACAGGGAACTATCAATGAGCAGTTCTTC. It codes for CASSSRQGTINEQFF.

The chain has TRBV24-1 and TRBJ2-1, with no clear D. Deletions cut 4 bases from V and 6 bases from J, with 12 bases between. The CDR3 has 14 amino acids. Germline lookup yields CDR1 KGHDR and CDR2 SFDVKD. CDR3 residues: CATSDPNFINEQFF. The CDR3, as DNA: TGTGCCACCAGTGACCCGAACTTTATCAATGAGCAGTTCTTC.

The CDR3 bases are TGTGCCAGCAGCGACGGGACTAGCGGGCAAGAGACCCAGTACTTC. Protein sequence: CASSDGTSGQETQYF. The rearrangement links TRBV6-5 to TRBJ2-5, with TRBD2 matching over 12 bases. V lost 6 bases, J lost 2 bases, and 4 bases stayed unmatched. Germline values: CDR1 MNHEY, CDR2 SVGAGI. The CDR3 is made up of 15 amino acids.

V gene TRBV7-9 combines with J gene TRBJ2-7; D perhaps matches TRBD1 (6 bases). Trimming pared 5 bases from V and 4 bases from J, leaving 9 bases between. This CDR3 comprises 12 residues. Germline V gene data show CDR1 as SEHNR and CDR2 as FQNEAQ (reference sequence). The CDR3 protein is CASSQGMYEQYF. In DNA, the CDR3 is TGTGCCAGCAGCCAGGGGATGTACGAGCAGTACTTC.

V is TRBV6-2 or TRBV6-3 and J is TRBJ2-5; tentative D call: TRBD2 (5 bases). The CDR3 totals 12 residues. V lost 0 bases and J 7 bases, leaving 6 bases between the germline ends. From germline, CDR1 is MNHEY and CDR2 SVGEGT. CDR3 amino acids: CASSYSEGTQYF. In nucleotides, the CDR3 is TGTGCCAGCAGTTACTCCGAGGGGACCCAGTACTTC.

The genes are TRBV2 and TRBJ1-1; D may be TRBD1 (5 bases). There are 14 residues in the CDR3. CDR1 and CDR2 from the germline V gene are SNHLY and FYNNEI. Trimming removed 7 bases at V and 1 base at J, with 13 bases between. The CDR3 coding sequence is TGTGCCAGCACTCCTGACAGTAGGAACACTGAAGCTTTCTTT. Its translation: CASTPDSRNTEAFF.

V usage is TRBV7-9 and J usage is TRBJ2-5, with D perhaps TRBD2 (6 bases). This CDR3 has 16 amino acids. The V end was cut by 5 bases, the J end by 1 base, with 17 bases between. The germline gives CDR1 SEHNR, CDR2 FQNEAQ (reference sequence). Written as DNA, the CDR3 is TGTGCCAGCAGCCCCCCTCGGCGGGGCGGCCAAGAGACCCAGTACTTC. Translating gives CASSPPRRGGQETQYF.

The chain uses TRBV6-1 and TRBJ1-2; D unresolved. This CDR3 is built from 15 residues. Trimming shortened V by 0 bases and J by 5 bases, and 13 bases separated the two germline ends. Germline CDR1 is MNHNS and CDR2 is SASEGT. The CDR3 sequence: CASSEARRSEYGYTF. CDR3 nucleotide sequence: TGTGCCAGCAGTGAAGCGCGGAGAAGCGAGTATGGCTACACCTTC.

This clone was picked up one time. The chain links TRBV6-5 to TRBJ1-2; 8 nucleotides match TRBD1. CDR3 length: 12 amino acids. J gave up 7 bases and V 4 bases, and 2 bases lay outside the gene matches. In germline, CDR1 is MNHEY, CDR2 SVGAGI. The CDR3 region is CASSSDRVGYTF. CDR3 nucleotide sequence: TGTGCCAGCAGTTCGGACAGGGTTGGCTACACCTTC.

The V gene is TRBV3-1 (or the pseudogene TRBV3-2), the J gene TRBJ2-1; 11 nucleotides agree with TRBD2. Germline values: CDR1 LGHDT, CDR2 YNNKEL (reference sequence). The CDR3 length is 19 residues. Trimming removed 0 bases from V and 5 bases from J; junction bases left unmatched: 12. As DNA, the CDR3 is TGTGCCAGCAGCCAAGATAACCCTCTTGGACTAGCGGGCGACAATGAGCAGTTCTTC. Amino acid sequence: CASSQDNPLGLAGDNEQFF.

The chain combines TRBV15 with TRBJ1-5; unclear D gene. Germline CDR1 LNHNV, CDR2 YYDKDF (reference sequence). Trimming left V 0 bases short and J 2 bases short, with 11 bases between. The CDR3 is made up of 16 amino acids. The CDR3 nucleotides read TGTGCCACCAGCAGAGATCCTCTAGATGGCAATCAGCCCCAGCATTTT. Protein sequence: CATSRDPLDGNQPQHF.

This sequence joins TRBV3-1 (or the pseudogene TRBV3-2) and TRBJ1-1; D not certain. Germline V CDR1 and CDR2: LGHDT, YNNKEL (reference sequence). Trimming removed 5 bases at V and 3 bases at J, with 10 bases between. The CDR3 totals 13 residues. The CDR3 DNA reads TGTGCCAGCAGCTCCTTTGGAGACACTGAAGCTTTCTTT. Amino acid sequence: CASSSFGDTEAFF.

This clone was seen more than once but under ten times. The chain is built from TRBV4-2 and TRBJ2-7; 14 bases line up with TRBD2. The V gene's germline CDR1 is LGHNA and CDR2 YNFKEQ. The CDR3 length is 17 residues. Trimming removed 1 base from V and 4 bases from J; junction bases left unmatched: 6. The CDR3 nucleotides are TGTGCCAGCAGCCAAGCCCCGACTAGCGGGGGGGCTTACGAGCAGTACTTC. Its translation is CASSQAPTSGGAYEQYF.

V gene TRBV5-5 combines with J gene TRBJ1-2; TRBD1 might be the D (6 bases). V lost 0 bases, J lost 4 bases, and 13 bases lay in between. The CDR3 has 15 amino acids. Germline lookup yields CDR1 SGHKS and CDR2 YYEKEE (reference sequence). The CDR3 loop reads CASSLELQGTYGYTF. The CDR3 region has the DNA TGTGCCAGCAGCTTGGAGTTACAGGGAACCTATGGCTACACCTTC.

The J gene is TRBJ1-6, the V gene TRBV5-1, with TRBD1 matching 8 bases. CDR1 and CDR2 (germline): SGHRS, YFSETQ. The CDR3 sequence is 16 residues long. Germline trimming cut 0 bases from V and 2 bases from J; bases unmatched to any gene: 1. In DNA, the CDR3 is TGCGCCAGCAGCTTGGAGACAGGGGCCTATAATTCACCCCTCCACTTT. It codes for CASSLETGAYNSPLHF.

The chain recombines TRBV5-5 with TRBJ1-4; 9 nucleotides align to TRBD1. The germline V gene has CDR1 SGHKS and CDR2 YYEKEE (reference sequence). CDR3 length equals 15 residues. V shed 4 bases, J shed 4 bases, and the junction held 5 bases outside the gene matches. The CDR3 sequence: CASSADRGRNEKLFF. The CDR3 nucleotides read TGTGCCAGCAGCGCGGACAGGGGACGTAATGAAAAACTGTTTTTT.

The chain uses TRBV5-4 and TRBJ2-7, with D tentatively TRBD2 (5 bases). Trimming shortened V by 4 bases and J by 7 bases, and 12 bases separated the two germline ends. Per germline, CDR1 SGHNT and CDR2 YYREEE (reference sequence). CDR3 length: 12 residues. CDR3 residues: CASSIERREQYF. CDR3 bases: TGTGCCAGCAGCATAGAGCGGAGAGAGCAGTACTTC.

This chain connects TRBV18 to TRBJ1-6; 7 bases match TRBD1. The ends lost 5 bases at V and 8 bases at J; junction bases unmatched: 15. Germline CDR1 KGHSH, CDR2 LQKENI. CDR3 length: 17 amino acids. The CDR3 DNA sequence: TGTGCCAGCTCAACTGGGGTTGGAGACAGGGTTTATTCACCCCTCCACTTT. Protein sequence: CASSTGVGDRVYSPLHF.